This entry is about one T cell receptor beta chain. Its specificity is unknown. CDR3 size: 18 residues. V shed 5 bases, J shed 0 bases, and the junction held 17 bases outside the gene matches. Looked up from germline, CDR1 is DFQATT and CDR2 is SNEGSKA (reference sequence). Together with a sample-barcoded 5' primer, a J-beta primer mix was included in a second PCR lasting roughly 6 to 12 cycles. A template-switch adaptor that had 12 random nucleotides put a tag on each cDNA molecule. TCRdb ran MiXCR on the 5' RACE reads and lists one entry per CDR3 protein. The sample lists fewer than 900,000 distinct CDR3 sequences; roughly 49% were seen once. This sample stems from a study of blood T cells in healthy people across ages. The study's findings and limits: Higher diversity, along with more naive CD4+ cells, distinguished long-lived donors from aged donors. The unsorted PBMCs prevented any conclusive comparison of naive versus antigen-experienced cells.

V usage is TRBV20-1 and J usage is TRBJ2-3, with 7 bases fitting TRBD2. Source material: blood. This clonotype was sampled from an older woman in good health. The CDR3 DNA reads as TGCAGTGCTCTTCCTTTATGGGCTAGCGGCTCTAGCACAGATACGCAGTATTTT. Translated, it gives CSALPLWASGSSTDTQYF.